These T cell receptor beta chains were read from a single sample in a study of CD8 T cells in Susac syndrome. One entry per CDR3 protein, called by TCRdb with MiXCR from the immunoSEQ multiplex PCR reads. The sample includes 210,000 or so distinct CDR3 sequences, 85% to 95% of them seen just once. The sample taken for sequencing was CD4+ T cells from PBMCs. All receptors derive from a human donor with Susac syndrome. The CDR3 runs from the conserved cysteine through the conserved F or W. D genes are given only for firm matches. Size values are once, few and many counts, or a class for expanded clones, and some rows have none.

V gene	clone size	J gene	D gene	CDR3 protein	CDR3 DNA
TRBV29-1	-	TRBJ1-4	-	CSFSPGRGNEKLFF	TGCAGCTTTTCCCCGGGACGAGGGAATGAAAAACTGTTTTTT
TRBV15	once	TRBJ2-2	-	CATRRETGGELFF	TGTGCCACCAGGAGGGAGACGGGCGGGGAGCTGTTTTTT
TRBV25-1	-	TRBJ1-6	-	CASSGMTGDNSPLHF	TGTGCCAGCAGTGGAATGACCGGGGATAATTCACCCCTCCACTTT
TRBV14	-	TRBJ1-5	-	CASSQFVGQPQHF	TGTGCCAGCAGCCAATTTGTCGGTCAGCCCCAGCATTTT
TRBV29-1	-	TRBJ1-1	-	CSGGTGIATEAFF	TGCAGCGGAGGAACAGGGATTGCCACTGAAGCTTTCTTT
TRBV7-9	few	TRBJ2-7	-	CASSPSGAYEQYF	TGTGCCAGCAGCCCCTCCGGAGCTTACGAGCAGTACTTC
TRBV30	-	TRBJ1-6	TRBD1	CACFRQGGSPLHF	TGTGCCTGCTTCAGACAGGGGGGCTCACCCCTCCACTTT
TRBV6-2/TRBV6-3	-	TRBJ2-6	TRBD1	CASSYRDRDNVLTF	TGTGCCAGCAGTTACCGGGACAGGGACAACGTCCTGACTTTC
TRBV20-1	-	TRBJ1-5	-	CSAGGHGGGNQPQHF	TGCAGTGCCGGGGGTCACGGGGGAGGCAATCAGCCCCAGCATTTT
TRBV6-5	few	TRBJ2-1	-	CASSYNNEQFF	TGTGCCAGCAGTTACAACAATGAGCAGTTCTTC
TRBV7-3	-	TRBJ2-7	TRBD1	CASSMGQGLSYEQYF	TGTGCCAGCAGCATGGGACAGGGGTTATCCTACGAGCAGTACTTC
TRBV5-1	-	TRBJ2-7	TRBD1	CASSQGTGGDEQYF	TGCGCCAGCAGCCAAGGGACAGGGGGCGACGAGCAGTACTTC
TRBV9	-	TRBJ2-3	-	CASSLGPASTDTQYF	TGTGCCAGCAGCTTGGGGCCTGCTAGCACAGATACGCAGTATTTT
TRBV29-1	-	TRBJ2-2	-	CSVGTGELFF	TGCAGCGTGGGAACCGGGGAGCTGTTTTTT
TRBV11-1	-	TRBJ2-7	TRBD1	CASSQDRASGEQYF	TGTGCCAGCAGCCAAGACAGGGCCTCCGGCGAGCAGTACTTC
TRBV7-3	-	TRBJ2-3	-	CASSSMGSDTQYF	TGTGCCAGCAGCTCAATGGGTAGCGATACGCAGTATTTT
TRBV11-3	-	TRBJ1-2	TRBD1	CASSYTGAGGGYTF	TGTGCCAGCAGCTATACAGGGGCCGGGGGCGGCTACACCTTC
TRBV12-3/TRBV12-4	-	TRBJ2-5	TRBD1	CASSLFGRTTGGSPQETQYF	TGTGCCAGCAGTTTATTCGGGAGGACAACAGGGGGCTCGCCCCAAGAGACCCAGTACTTC
TRBV20-1	-	TRBJ2-5	TRBD2	CSADGSQRGAGGTQYF	TGCAGTGCCGACGGTAGCCAGCGGGGGGCCGGCGGGACCCAGTACTTC
TRBV20-1	-	TRBJ1-1	-	CSARDLNRNTEAFF	TGCAGTGCTAGAGATCTGAACAGGAACACTGAAGCTTTCTTT
TRBV7-2	-	TRBJ1-5	-	CASSLSPGVNQPQHF	TGTGCCAGCAGCCTATCGCCAGGGGTCAATCAGCCCCAGCATTTT
TRBV30	-	TRBJ1-4	TRBD1	CAWSALMGQTNEKLFF	TGTGCCTGGAGTGCCCTTATGGGACAGACTAATGAAAAACTGTTTTTT
TRBV4-2	-	TRBJ2-3	TRBD1	CASSQQIQGGAQYF	TGTGCCAGCAGCCAACAGATACAGGGGGGCGCGCAGTATTTT
TRBV18	-	TRBJ1-1	-	CASSPTRGLVNTEAFF	TGTGCCAGCTCACCCACGCGGGGCTTGGTGAACACTGAAGCTTTCTTT
TRBV12-3/TRBV12-4	-	TRBJ1-1	-	CASSLGFLGTGRAFF	TGTGCCAGCAGTTTAGGGTTCCTGGGGACGGGCAGAGCTTTCTTT
TRBV7-8	-	TRBJ1-1	-	CASSGWTVLMAEAFF	TGTGCCAGCAGCGGATGGACAGTTCTAATGGCTGAAGCTTTCTTT
TRBV12-5	-	TRBJ2-1	TRBD2	CASGFTSGSSYNEQFF	TGTGCTAGTGGTTTTACTAGCGGGAGCTCCTACAATGAGCAGTTCTTC
TRBV5-1	-	TRBJ2-5	-	CASSRATRETQYF	TGCGCCAGCAGCCGGGCTACAAGGGAGACCCAGTACTTC
TRBV7-2	-	TRBJ2-5	-	CASSRHGGASSQETQYF	TGTGCCAGCAGCCGTCACGGCGGCGCATCCTCCCAAGAGACCCAGTACTTC
TRBV20-1	-	TRBJ2-5	-	CSGLAQETQYF	TGCAGTGGGCTGGCACAAGAGACCCAGTACTTC
TRBV20-1	-	TRBJ1-1	TRBD1	CSARDWDRGNTEAFF	TGCAGTGCTAGAGACTGGGACAGGGGGAACACTGAAGCTTTCTTT
TRBV6-2/TRBV6-3	few	TRBJ2-1	TRBD2	CASKAGGKGNEQFF	TGTGCCAGCAAAGCGGGGGGGAAAGGAAATGAGCAGTTCTTC
TRBV6-5	-	TRBJ1-5	-	CASSYGRSNQPQHF	TGTGCCAGCAGTTACGGTAGATCCAATCAGCCCCAGCATTTT
TRBV20-1	-	TRBJ1-4	TRBD1	CSARATGDATNEKLFF	TGCAGTGCTAGAGCGACAGGGGACGCAACTAATGAAAAACTGTTTTTT
TRBV9	-	TRBJ1-4	-	CASSERWVREKLFF	TGTGCCAGCAGTGAACGTTGGGTTCGGGAAAAACTGTTTTTT
TRBV20-1	-	TRBJ2-4	-	CSALTRRGAGALNIQYF	TGCAGTGCCCTGACGAGAAGGGGGGCCGGTGCGTTAAACATTCAGTACTTC
TRBV4-2	-	TRBJ2-5	-	CASSQVGGTPDGTQYF	TGTGCCAGCAGCCAAGTAGGAGGGACCCCTGATGGGACCCAGTACTTC
TRBV12-3/TRBV12-4	-	TRBJ1-2	-	CASSLFDSGYTF	TGTGCCAGCAGTCTATTCGACAGTGGCTACACCTTC
TRBV20-1	once	TRBJ1-5	TRBD1	CSASAYDRGGNQPQHF	TGCAGTGCTTCCGCTTACGACAGGGGGGGCAATCAGCCCCAGCATTTT
TRBV9	-	TRBJ1-4	TRBD1	CASSPPGTGSEKLFF	TGTGCCAGCAGCCCACCCGGGACAGGGAGTGAAAAACTGTTTTTT
TRBV5-4	-	TRBJ1-2	-	CASSLMGPGGYTF	TGTGCCAGCAGCTTGATGGGCCCCGGCGGCTACACCTTC
TRBV20-1	-	TRBJ2-3	-	CSASKADTQYF	TGCAGTGCTAGTAAAGCAGATACGCAGTATTTT
TRBV27	-	TRBJ1-2	-	CASSLSGGSGYTF	TGTGCCAGCAGTTTATCGGGGGGTAGTGGCTACACCTTC